This T cell receptor (beta chain) appears in the sequencing data of a study of T cell responses to AZD1222 COVID-19 vaccine. Study-wide results and limits: Among those given AZD1222, only 6 or 7 were seropositive at baseline. Spike-specific TCR breadth and depth both grew after two AZD1222 doses. Unmutated variant regions reportedly attract nearly half of all spike-specific TCRs. There were mostly white British donors and more females than males, and clonal diversity was possibly underestimated.

CDR1 MGHDK and CDR2 SYGVNS come from the germline V gene. Trimming removed 3 bases from V and 5 bases from J, with 10 bases in between. This CDR3 comprises 13 residues. Libraries were prepared by immunoSEQ multiplex PCR; TCRdb keeps only in-frame clonotypes and omits some of them. This table holds 95,000 to 110,000 clones, around 91% found once. Turning to this clone: The antigen is not known.

Here the sequenced sample was peripheral blood, taken on day 0 of AZD1222 vaccination. This clonotype was obtained from an adult in good health. The genes are TRBV25-1 and TRBJ1-2; D remains unclear. The CDR3 protein is CASSDWGAYGYTF. In DNA, the CDR3 is TGTGCCAGCAGTGATTGGGGAGCTTATGGCTACACCTTC.